Listed here are 10 T cell receptor beta chains from one sample, sequenced in a study of blood T cell dynamics during melanoma immunotherapy. Some clones are missing from TCRdb's copy, which holds only in-frame ones; the method was immunoSEQ multiplex PCR. Here the sample spans more than 11,000 clones, about nine tenths being singletons. This sample's time point: pre-treatment baseline. The sequenced sample was blood, obtained from a patient treated with checkpoint blockade. These receptors were obtained from a human donor with melanoma.

The J gene is TRBJ1-1, the V gene TRBV2; D unclear. Germline V gene lookup returns CDR1 SNHLY and CDR2 FYNNEI. CDR3 size: 14 residues. V lost 7 bases and J 6 bases, leaving 18 bases between the germline ends. In nucleotides, the CDR3 is TGTGCCAGCACGAGTCAGACCCTTAGCCCTGAAGCTTTCTTT. Residues: CASTSQTLSPEAFF.

V is TRBV28 and J is TRBJ2-5; 7 bases align to TRBD2. The trim removed 8 bases at V and 1 base at J, leaving 4 bases unmatched. The CDR3 contains 13 residues. CDR1 is MDHEN and CDR2 is SYDVKM in the germline V gene. The CDR3 DNA follows: TGTGCCAGCGGACCGGGGGGCCAAGAGACCCAGTACTTC. Protein product: CASGPGGQETQYF.

The CDR3 here is CASSYSRGQPQHF. Here the CDR3 DNA reads TGTGCCAGCAGTTACTCGCGGGGTCAGCCCCAGCATTTT. The V and J genes are TRBV6-6 and TRBJ1-5, with D unclear. CDR3 size: 13 residues. Germline values: CDR1 MNHNY, CDR2 SVGAGI (reference sequence). Trimming removed 0 bases from V and 6 bases from J, with 6 bases in between.

The chain employs TRBV9 and TRBJ2-3; 11 bases fit TRBD2. Germline CDR1 and CDR2: SGDLS and YYNGEE. The CDR3 contains 15 residues. The V gene end was trimmed by 2 bases and the J gene end by 5 bases; junction bases not matched to a gene: 4. The CDR3 reads CASSVSSGGIDTQYF. The DNA of the CDR3 is TGTGCCAGCAGCGTTTCTAGCGGGGGGATAGATACGCAGTATTTT.

The rearrangement uses TRBV15 and TRBJ1-1; D remains ambiguous. The V end lost 1 base, the J end lost 3 bases, and 9 bases lay between the germline ends. Looked up from germline, CDR1 is LNHNV and CDR2 is YYDKDF (reference sequence). This CDR3 has 14 residues. Written as DNA, the CDR3 is TGTGCCACCAGCAGAGCTCACGGGGACACTGAAGCTTTCTTT. Protein product: CATSRAHGDTEAFF.

The chain links TRBV29-1 to TRBJ2-7, with D maybe TRBD2 (6 bases). Looked up from germline, CDR1 is SQVTM and CDR2 is ANQGSEA. Trimming cost V 6 bases and J 6 bases, with 15 bases left between them. This CDR3 is built from 12 residues. The CDR3 protein is CSVETRLGEQYF. The CDR3 DNA reads TGCAGCGTGGAGACTAGGTTGGGCGAGCAGTACTTC.

V is TRBV29-1 and J is TRBJ2-5; tentatively, D is TRBD1 (5 bases). Germline-derived CDR1 and CDR2 are SQVTM and ANQGSEA. The ends were cut back, 8 bases at V and 4 bases at J, with 14 bases in the middle. This CDR3 region has 12 residues. CDR3 sequence: CSSRESSETQYF. The DNA for the CDR3 is TGCAGCAGCAGGGAATCATCAGAGACCCAGTACTTC.

This clone was detected only a few times. The gene calls are TRBV5-4 and TRBJ1-2, with D possibly TRBD1 on 6 matching bases. The CDR3 covers 15 residues. The germline V gene has CDR1 SGHNT and CDR2 YYREEE (reference sequence). V was clipped by 4 bases and J by 12 bases, with 25 bases between them. In DNA form, the CDR3 reads TGTGCCAGCAGCCTCTTCGGGGGCGCGGAGCAACGGAACACCTTC. Protein: CASSLFGGAEQRNTF.

This clone was seen a single time. V and J are TRBV14 and TRBJ2-1; D is perhaps TRBD1 (5 bases). V dropped 0 bases and J dropped 2 bases, with 17 bases sitting between them. CDR1 is SGHDN and CDR2 is FVKESK in the germline V gene. The CDR3 totals 18 residues. In nucleotides, the CDR3 is TGTGCCAGCAGCCAAGACCCCAGGGCCTCATACGCCTACAATGAGCAGTTCTTC. It codes for CASSQDPRASYAYNEQFF. The entire variable domain, with the rest obtained from reference TRBV14 and TRBJ2-1, is as follows: EAGVTQFPSHSVIEKGQTVTLRCDPISGHDNLYWYRRVMGKEIKFLLHFVKESKQDESGMPNNRFLAERTGGTYSTLKVQPAELEDSGVYFCASSQDPRASYAYNEQFFGPGTRLTVL.

V gene TRBV6-5 combines with J gene TRBJ1-1, with D possibly matching TRBD1 (5 bases). The CDR3 extends over 14 amino acids. CDR1 is MNHEY and CDR2 is SVGAGI in the germline V gene. V was shortened by 2 bases and J by 1 base, with 8 bases between the two germline ends. The CDR3 reads CASSYLDRNTEAFF. DNA of the CDR3: TGTGCCAGCAGTTACCTAGACAGGAACACTGAAGCTTTCTTT.